A selection of T cell receptor beta chains follows, all from one sample in a study of blood T cells in healthy people across ages. TCRdb redid the calling of the 5' RACE reads with MiXCR, one entry per CDR3 protein. The sample contains roughly 700,000 distinct CDR3 sequences, approximately 25% of which appear only once. The sample also formed part of further work on T cells of mothers and their children.

Sequenced material: blood. These receptors were taken from a boy between 5 and 17 years old in good health. CDR3s include the opening cysteine and the closing phenylalanine or tryptophan. A D gene is named only where the DNA matches it firmly. Clone size is shown for a subset of rows, as once, few, many or a class of expanded clone.

NA | TRBD1 | TRBJ2-7 | TRBV7-9 | TGTGCCAGCAGCTCTCCGGGACAGGTTATAAACGAGCAGTACTTC | CASSSPGQVINEQYF
NA | NA | TRBJ2-3 | TRBV4-1 | TGCGCCAGCAGCCAAGAGCAGCGGCCCACAGATACGCAGTATTTT | CASSQEQRPTDTQYF
NA | NA | TRBJ2-7 | TRBV12-3/TRBV12-4 | TGTGCCAGCAGTTTAGTTTTACTGGGCTACGAGCAGTACTTC | CASSLVLLGYEQYF
NA | TRBD2 | TRBJ2-3 | TRBV3-1 | TGTGCCAGCAGCCAAGATAGGGCTAGCGGGAGTCGGAACACAGATACGCAGTATTTT | CASSQDRASGSRNTDTQYF
NA | TRBD2 | TRBJ2-2 | TRBV6-1 | TGTGCCAGCAGTCTCCTAGGGACTAGCGGCGCCGGGGAGCTGTTTTTT | CASSLLGTSGAGELFF
NA | NA | TRBJ2-4 | TRBV20-1 | TGCAGTGGGGTCTACGAGCCCAAAAACATTCAGTACTTC | CSGVYEPKNIQYF
NA | NA | TRBJ1-2 | TRBV20-1 | TGCAGTGCCAAATCTGGGGTATCCCTCTATGGCTACACCTTC | CSAKSGVSLYGYTF
few | NA | TRBJ2-3 | TRBV6-4 | TGTGCCAGCAGTGACTCCGGGAGCCCAGATACGCAGTATTTT | CASSDSGSPDTQYF
many | NA | TRBJ2-3 | TRBV29-1 | TGCAGCGTTCACGGGACCGGTTGGGATACGCAGTATTTT | CSVHGTGWDTQYF
NA | NA | TRBJ2-6 | TRBV6-1 | TGTGCCAGCAGAGCAGGGGACTCTTCTGGGGCCAACGTCCTGACTTTC | CASRAGDSSGANVLTF
few | TRBD1 | TRBJ2-5 | TRBV5-1 | TGCGCCAGCAGCCAAAACGGACAGGGTGGCCTCGAGACCCAGTACTTC | CASSQNGQGGLETQYF
few | TRBD2 | TRBJ2-7 | TRBV7-9 | TGTGCCAGCAGCAAAACGACTAGCGGGAGTTATAACGAGCAGTACTTC | CASSKTTSGSYNEQYF
NA | NA | TRBJ2-6 | TRBV7-2 | TGTGCCAGCAGCTTAGAAGGCATTGCTGGGGCCAACGTCCTGACTTTC | CASSLEGIAGANVLTF
few | NA | TRBJ1-4 | TRBV4-2 | TGTGCCAGCAGCCAAGTATCGTTAAGGGCCGCTAATGAAAAACTGTTTTTT | CASSQVSLRAANEKLFF
NA | NA | TRBJ2-7 | TRBV14 | TGTGCCAGCAGCCAAGATCTTCAGTACTACGAGCAGTACTTC | CASSQDLQYYEQYF
NA | TRBD1 | TRBJ1-1 | TRBV27 | TGTGCCAGCAGGGTGACAGGGGGCACTGAAGCTTTCTTT | CASRVTGGTEAFF
few | NA | TRBJ2-4 | TRBV20-1 | TGCAGTGCTTACAGTACCCAAGCCAAAAACATTCAGTACTTC | CSAYSTQAKNIQYF
few | TRBD1 | TRBJ2-7 | TRBV20-1 | TGCAGTGCTAGAGATTTGGGACAGGGGGTCGACGAGCAGTACTTC | CSARDLGQGVDEQYF
NA | NA | TRBJ2-7 | TRBV29-1 | TGCAGCGTTTTACCCGGGACGGAGTCCTACGAGCAGTACTTC | CSVLPGTESYEQYF
NA | NA | TRBJ2-4 | TRBV28 | TGTGCCAGCAGCCTGCCGGTCAGTGTCGTAGCCAAAAACATTCAGTACTTC | CASSLPVSVVAKNIQYF
few | NA | TRBJ1-2 | TRBV6-5 | TGTGCCAGCAGTTACCAGTGGGGGTATGGCTACACCTTC | CASSYQWGYGYTF
NA | NA | TRBJ1-2 | TRBV20-1 | TGCAGTGCTAGACAAACTAACTATGGCTACACCTTC | CSARQTNYGYTF
few | NA | TRBJ2-1 | TRBV9 | TGTGCCAGCAGCGTAGAGGGGACTGACGTGGATGAGCAGTTCTTC | CASSVEGTDVDEQFF
few | NA | TRBJ2-5 | TRBV24-1 | TGTGCCACCAGTGATTTCCAGGGTTTGGAGACCCAGTACTTC | CATSDFQGLETQYF
NA | NA | TRBJ1-1 | TRBV7-2 | TGTGCCAGCAGCCTTAATCCGGGCAAAAAAGCTTTCTTT | CASSLNPGKKAFF
few | NA | TRBJ1-2 | TRBV9 | TGTGCCAGCAGCGCCGTTGGACATAACTATGGCTACACCTTC | CASSAVGHNYGYTF
few | NA | TRBJ2-7 | TRBV20-1 | TGCAGTGCTAGAGACGTGCGGCGGGACGAGCAGTACTTC | CSARDVRRDEQYF
few | NA | TRBJ2-2 | TRBV2 | TGTGCCAGCAGCCAGGGCCCCCCGAGCACCGGGGAGCTGTTTTTT | CASSQGPPSTGELFF
NA | NA | TRBJ2-1 | TRBV30 | TGTGCCTGGAGCTACCAATTCAATGAGCAGTTCTTC | CAWSYQFNEQFF
NA | NA | TRBJ2-1 | TRBV28 | TGTGCCAGCAGTCTCGGGTCCTACACCTACAATGAGCAGTTCTTC | CASSLGSYTYNEQFF
NA | NA | TRBJ2-7 | TRBV2 | TGTGCCAGCAGGGACGAGCAGTACTTC | CASRDEQYF
NA | NA | TRBJ1-5 | TRBV28 | TGTGCCAGCAGTTTTTTCTGGGCAGGAGGCAGTAGCAATCAGCCCCAGCATTTT | CASSFFWAGGSSNQPQHF
few | TRBD2 | TRBJ2-7 | TRBV6-5 | TGTGCCAGCAGTTCGGGGAATGGCGGGAGTCACCACGAGCAGTACTTC | CASSSGNGGSHHEQYF
once | NA | TRBJ2-1 | TRBV7-6 | TGTGCCAGCAGTTCGAGGGGGGGCAACAACAATGAGCAGTTCTTC | CASSSRGGNNNEQFF
NA | TRBD2 | TRBJ2-5 | TRBV4-1 | TGCGCCAGCAGCCACCCGGGGGGAGAGACCCAGTACTTC | CASSHPGGETQYF
few | NA | TRBJ2-7 | TRBV11-2 | TGTGCCAGCAGGCTGGAGGCCATCGCCTACGAGCAGTACTTC | CASRLEAIAYEQYF
NA | NA | TRBJ2-7 | TRBV29-1 | TGCAGCGTTGTCCGAGACGGAGCCTCCTACGAGCAGTACTTC | CSVVRDGASYEQYF
NA | NA | TRBJ2-7 | TRBV12-5 | TGTGCTAGTGGCTCACCCGATGACAGGAGCTCCTACGAGCAGTACTTC | CASGSPDDRSSYEQYF
many | NA | TRBJ2-3 | TRBV20-1 | TGCAGTGCTAGTGCCGGGGACAACCCCACAGATACGCAGTATTTT | CSASAGDNPTDTQYF
few | TRBD1 | TRBJ2-7 | TRBV4-1 | TGCGCCAGCAGCCAAGTTACGACAGGGGGAAGGAACGAGCAGTACTTC | CASSQVTTGGRNEQYF
NA | NA | TRBJ2-5 | TRBV4-3 | TGCGCCAGCAGCCAAGATCGGGACACTTCTGGAGCCCAGTACTTC | CASSQDRDTSGAQYF
NA | NA | TRBJ1-2 | TRBV11-2 | TGTGCCAGCAGCTTAGGTCTCGGGACATCTAACTATGGCTACACCTTC | CASSLGLGTSNYGYTF